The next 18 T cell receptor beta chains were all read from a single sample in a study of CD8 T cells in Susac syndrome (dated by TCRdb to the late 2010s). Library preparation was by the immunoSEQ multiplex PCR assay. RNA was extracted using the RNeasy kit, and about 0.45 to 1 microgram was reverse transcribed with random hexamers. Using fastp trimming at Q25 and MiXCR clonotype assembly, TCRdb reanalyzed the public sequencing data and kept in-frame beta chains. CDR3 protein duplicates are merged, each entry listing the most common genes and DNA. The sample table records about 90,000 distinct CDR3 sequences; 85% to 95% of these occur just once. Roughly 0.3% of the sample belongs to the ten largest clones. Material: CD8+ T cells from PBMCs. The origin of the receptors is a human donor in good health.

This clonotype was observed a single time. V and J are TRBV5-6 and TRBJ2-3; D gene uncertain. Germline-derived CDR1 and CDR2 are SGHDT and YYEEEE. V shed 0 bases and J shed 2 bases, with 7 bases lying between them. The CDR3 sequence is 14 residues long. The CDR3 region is CASSLVVDTDTQYF. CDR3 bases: TGTGCCAGCAGCTTGGTGGTCGACACAGATACGCAGTATTTT.

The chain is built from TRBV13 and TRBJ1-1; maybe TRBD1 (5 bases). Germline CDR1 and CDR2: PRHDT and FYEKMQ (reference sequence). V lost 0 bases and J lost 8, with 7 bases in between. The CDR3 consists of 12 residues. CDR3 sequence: CASSLGTDEAFF. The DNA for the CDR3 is TGTGCCAGCAGCTTAGGGACAGACGAAGCTTTCTTT.

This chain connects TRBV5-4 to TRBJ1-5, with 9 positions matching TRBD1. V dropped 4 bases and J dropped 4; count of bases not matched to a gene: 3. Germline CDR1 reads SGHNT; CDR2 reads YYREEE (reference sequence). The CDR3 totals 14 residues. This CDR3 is CASSRTGENQPQHF. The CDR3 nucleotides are TGTGCCAGCAGCCGGACAGGGGAGAATCAGCCCCAGCATTTT.

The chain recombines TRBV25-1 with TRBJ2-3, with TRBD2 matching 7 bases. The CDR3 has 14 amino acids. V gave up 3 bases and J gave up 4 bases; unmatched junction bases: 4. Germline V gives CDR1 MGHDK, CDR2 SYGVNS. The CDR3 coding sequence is TGTGCCAGCAGTGACAGGGAGGGGTCAGATACGCAGTATTTT. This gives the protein CASSDREGSDTQYF.

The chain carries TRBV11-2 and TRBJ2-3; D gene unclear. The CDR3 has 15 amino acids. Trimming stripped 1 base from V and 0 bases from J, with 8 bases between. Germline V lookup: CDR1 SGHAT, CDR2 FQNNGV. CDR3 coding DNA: TGTGCCAGCAGCTTAGTGAGCGCTAGCACAGATACGCAGTATTTT. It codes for CASSLVSASTDTQYF.

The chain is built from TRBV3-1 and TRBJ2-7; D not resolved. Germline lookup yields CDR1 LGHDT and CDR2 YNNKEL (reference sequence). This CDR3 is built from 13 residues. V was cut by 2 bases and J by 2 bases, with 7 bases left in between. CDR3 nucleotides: TGTGCCAGCAGCCAATTCTTGACCTACGAGCAGTACTTC. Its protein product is CASSQFLTYEQYF.

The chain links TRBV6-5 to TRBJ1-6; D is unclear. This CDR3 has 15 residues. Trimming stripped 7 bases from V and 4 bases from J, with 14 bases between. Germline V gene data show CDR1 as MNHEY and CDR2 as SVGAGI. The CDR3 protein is CASTSGRDYNSPLHF. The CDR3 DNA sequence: TGTGCCAGCACCTCCGGACGGGATTATAATTCACCCCTCCACTTT.

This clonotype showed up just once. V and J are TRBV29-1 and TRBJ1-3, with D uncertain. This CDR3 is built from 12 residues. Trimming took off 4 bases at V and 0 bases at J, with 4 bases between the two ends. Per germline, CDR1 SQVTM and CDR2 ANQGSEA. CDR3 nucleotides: TGCAGCGTTGTGTCCTCTGGAAACACCATATATTTT. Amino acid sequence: CSVVSSGNTIYF.

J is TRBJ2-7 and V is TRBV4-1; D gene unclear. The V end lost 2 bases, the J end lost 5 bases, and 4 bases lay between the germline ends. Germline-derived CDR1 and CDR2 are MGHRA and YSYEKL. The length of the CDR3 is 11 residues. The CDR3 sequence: CASSQKDEQYF. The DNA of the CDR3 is TGCGCCAGCAGCCAAAAAGACGAGCAGTACTTC.

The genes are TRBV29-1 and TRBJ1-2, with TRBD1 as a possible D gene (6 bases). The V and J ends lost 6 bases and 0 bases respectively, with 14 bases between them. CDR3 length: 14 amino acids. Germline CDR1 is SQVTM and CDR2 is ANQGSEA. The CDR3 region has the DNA TGCAGCGTGACAGGCAGCACAGCTAACTATGGCTACACCTTC. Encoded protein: CSVTGSTANYGYTF.

The chain's CDR3 is CASSFGRGDYNEQFF. The CDR3 DNA reads as TGCGCCAGCAGCTTTGGGCGGGGGGACTACAATGAGCAGTTCTTC. V is TRBV5-1 and J is TRBJ2-1; TRBD2 matches at 8 bases. The germline V gene has CDR1 SGHRS and CDR2 YFSETQ. The CDR3 extends over 15 amino acids. J was trimmed by 3 bases and V by 2 bases; bases with no gene match: 4.

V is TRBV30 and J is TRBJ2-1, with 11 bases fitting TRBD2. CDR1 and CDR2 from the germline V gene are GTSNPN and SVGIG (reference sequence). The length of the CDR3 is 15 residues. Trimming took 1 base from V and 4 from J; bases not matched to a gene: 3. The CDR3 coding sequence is TGTGCCTGGAGTGCACTAGCGGGGGTTTACAATGAGCAGTTCTTC. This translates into CAWSALAGVYNEQFF.

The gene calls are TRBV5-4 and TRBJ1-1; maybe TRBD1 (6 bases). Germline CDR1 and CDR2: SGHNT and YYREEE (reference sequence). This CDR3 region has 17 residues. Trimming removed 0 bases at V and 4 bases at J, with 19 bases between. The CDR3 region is CASSLVVKKGGGTEAFF. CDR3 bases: TGTGCCAGCAGCTTGGTCGTTAAAAAAGGGGGGGGCACTGAAGCTTTCTTT.

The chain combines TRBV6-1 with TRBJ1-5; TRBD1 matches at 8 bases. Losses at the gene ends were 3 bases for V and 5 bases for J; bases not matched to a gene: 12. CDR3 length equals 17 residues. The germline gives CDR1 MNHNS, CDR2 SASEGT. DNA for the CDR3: TGTGCCAGCAGTGATCCCTTACCCAGGGGGCTGTATCAGCCCCAGCATTTT. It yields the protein CASSDPLPRGLYQPQHF.

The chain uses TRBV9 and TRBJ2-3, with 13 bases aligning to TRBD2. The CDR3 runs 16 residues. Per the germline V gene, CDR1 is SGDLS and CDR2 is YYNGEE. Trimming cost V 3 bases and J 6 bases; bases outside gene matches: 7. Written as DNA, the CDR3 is TGTGCCAGCAGCGCTGAAACGACTAGCGGGGGGGATACGCAGTATTTT. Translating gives CASSAETTSGGDTQYF.

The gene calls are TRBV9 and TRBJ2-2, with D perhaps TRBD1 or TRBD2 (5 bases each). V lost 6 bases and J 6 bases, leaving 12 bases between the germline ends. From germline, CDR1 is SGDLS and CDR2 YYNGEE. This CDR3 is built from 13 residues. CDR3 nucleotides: TGTGCCAGCACCAATGGGGGAGCCGGGGAGCTGTTTTTT. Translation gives CASTNGGAGELFF. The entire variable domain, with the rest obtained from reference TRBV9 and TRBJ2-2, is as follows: DSGVTQTPKHLITATGQRVTLRCSPRSGDLSVYWYQQSLDQGLQFLIQYYNGEERAKGNILERFSAQQFPDLHSELNLSSLELGDSALYFCASTNGGAGELFFGEGSRLTVL.

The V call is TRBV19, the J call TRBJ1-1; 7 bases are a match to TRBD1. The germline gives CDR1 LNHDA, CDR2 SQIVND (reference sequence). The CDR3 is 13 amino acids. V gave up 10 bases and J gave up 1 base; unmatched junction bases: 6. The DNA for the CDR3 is TGTGCCACCAGGGACAGCTCGAACACTGAAGCTTTCTTT. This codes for CATRDSSNTEAFF.

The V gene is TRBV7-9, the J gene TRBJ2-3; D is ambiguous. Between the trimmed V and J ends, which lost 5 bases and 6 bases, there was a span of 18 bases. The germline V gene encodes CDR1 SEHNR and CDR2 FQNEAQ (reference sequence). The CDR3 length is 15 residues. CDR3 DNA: TGTGCCAGCAGCCCGAAACGGGTGGTGGCGGATACGCAGTATTTT. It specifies CASSPKRVVADTQYF.